A single sample gave rise to the 23 T cell receptor beta chains below, sequenced in a study of T cell repertoires in cytomegalovirus infection. TCRdb recomputed calls from the reads with MiXCR, one row per CDR3 protein. The sample has 680,000 or so distinct CDR3 sequences; around a third are singletons. The antigens these receptors bind are not known. Material: cultured PBMCs, obtained from culture after CMV antigen stimulation. All receptors come from a human donor in good health (CMV status not recorded). Some clones in this sample may be carry-over from other donors' samples.

V gene TRBV7-9 combines with J gene TRBJ2-1; D perhaps matches TRBD2 (5 bases). This CDR3 has 19 amino acids. V lost 1 base and J lost 0, with 19 bases in between. From germline, CDR1 is SEHNR and CDR2 FQNEAQ (reference sequence). CDR3 loop: CASSLGWGDLNTSYNEQFF. The CDR3 DNA reads as TGTGCCAGCAGCTTAGGGTGGGGAGATCTCAATACCTCCTACAATGAGCAGTTCTTC.

This chain joins TRBV10-1 and TRBJ2-3; 13 bases fit TRBD2. Germline V gene lookup returns CDR1 WNHNN and CDR2 SYGVQD (reference sequence). The V gene end was trimmed by 6 bases and the J gene end by 10 bases; junction bases not matched to a gene: 7. This CDR3 contains 14 residues. CDR3 in DNA: TGCGCCAGCAGCCCCGGGACTAGCGGGACTTCGCAGTATTTT. Translating gives CASSPGTSGTSQYF.

This chain joins TRBV5-1 and TRBJ2-3, with TRBD2 matching over 7 bases. Germline V CDR1 and CDR2: SGHRS, YFSETQ. Trimming at V came to 2 bases and at J to 2 bases, leaving 5 bases not matched to a gene. The CDR3 consists of 15 residues. The CDR3 sequence: CASSFVGGITDTQYF. The CDR3, as DNA: TGCGCCAGCAGCTTCGTGGGGGGGATCACAGATACGCAGTATTTT.

The gene calls are TRBV10-3 and TRBJ1-2; D gene uncertain. Germline values: CDR1 ENHRY, CDR2 SYGVKD. The CDR3 sequence is 14 residues long. V was trimmed by 0 bases and J by 2 bases, leaving 7 bases between them. The CDR3 DNA reads as TGTGCCATCAGTGAGTCGGACTACAACTATGGCTACACCTTC. Translation gives CAISESDYNYGYTF.

The chain links TRBV4-3 to TRBJ2-5; 10 nucleotides align to TRBD2. The CDR3 has 18 residues. Per germline, CDR1 LGHNA and CDR2 YSLEER. Trimming cost V 0 bases and J 5 bases; bases outside gene matches: 12. The CDR3 is CASSQEIGAGLAFETQYF. CDR3 coding DNA: TGCGCCAGCAGCCAAGAAATCGGCGCGGGACTAGCGTTCGAGACCCAGTACTTC.

The chain has TRBV12-3 or TRBV12-4 and TRBJ2-3; D might be TRBD1 or TRBD2, each matching 5 bases. The CDR3 contains 13 residues. V lost 7 bases to trimming and J lost 11 bases, with 19 bases between them. Here the CDR3 reads CASTPGPRRKQYF. The CDR3 nucleotides are TGTGCCAGCACTCCGGGACCCAGACGTAAGCAGTATTTT.

V usage is TRBV20-1 and J usage is TRBJ2-7, with a weak D call TRBD2 (7 bases). The V and J ends lost 2 bases and 6 bases respectively, with 14 bases between them. CDR3 length: 13 residues. Per the germline V gene, CDR1 is DFQATT and CDR2 is SNEGSKA (reference sequence). The CDR3 here is CSARRGGLSEQYF. The CDR3 DNA reads as TGCAGTGCTAGACGCGGGGGCTTGTCCGAGCAGTACTTC.

J is TRBJ2-1 and V is TRBV10-3, with 9 bases identical to TRBD1. V was pared by 10 bases and J by 8 bases, with 9 bases of the junction left unmatched. The germline CDR1 and CDR2 sequences are ENHRY and SYGVKD. This CDR3 region has 13 residues. The CDR3 bases are TGTGCCACCTCACAGGGGGCTAGCGATGAGCAGTTCTTC. Translation: CATSQGASDEQFF.

This clonotype came up once. The gene calls are TRBV12-3 or TRBV12-4 and TRBJ1-5, with TRBD1 identical over 7 bases. CDR3 size: 13 residues. With 6 bases clipped from V and 8 bases from J, the junction kept 7 bases outside the gene matches. CDR3 nucleotide sequence: TGTGCCAGCAGGGGACAGCCCGGGGAGCCCCAGCATTTT. It translates to CASRGQPGEPQHF.

V and J are TRBV18 and TRBJ1-2; no clear D gene. This CDR3 is built from 14 residues. Deletions cut 3 bases from V and 5 bases from J, with 13 bases between. Germline CDR1 and CDR2: KGHSH and LQKENI. The CDR3 DNA reads TGTGCCAGCTCACCTAGTGGCAGCCAATATGGCTACACCTTC. This encodes CASSPSGSQYGYTF.

The rearrangement joins TRBV5-1 to TRBJ2-7; D gene uncertain. Trimming took off 4 bases at V and 3 bases at J, with 14 bases between the two ends. The V gene's germline CDR1 is SGHRS and CDR2 YFSETQ. There are 14 residues in the CDR3. For the CDR3, the DNA is TGCGCCAGCAGCCCCGACGGCGTCGGCTACGAGCAGTACTTC. Its translation is CASSPDGVGYEQYF.

This clonotype showed up just a few times. The genes are TRBV6-1 and TRBJ2-7; D gene ambiguous. This CDR3 spans 13 amino acids. V was trimmed by 5 bases and J by 0 bases, leaving 8 bases between them. Germline CDR1 and CDR2: MNHNS and SASEGT. DNA of the CDR3: TGTGCCAGCAGTCCCCCGGACTCCTACGAGCAGTACTTC. Encoded protein: CASSPPDSYEQYF.

This chain connects TRBV7-9 to TRBJ1-1; TRBD1 matches at 8 bases. The V gene's germline CDR1 is SEHNR and CDR2 FQNEAQ (reference sequence). CDR3 size: 14 residues. After removal of 5 bases from V and 5 bases from J, the junction contained 7 bases not matched to a gene. CDR3 coding DNA: TGTGCCAGCAGCCTGACAGGGGATTGGACTGAAGCTTTCTTT. This codes for CASSLTGDWTEAFF. Looking up the rest from reference TRBV7-9 and TRBJ1-1 gives the full variable domain: DTGVSQNPRHKITKRGQNVTFRCDPISEHNRLYWYRQTLGQGPEFLTYFQNEAQLEKSRLLSDRFSAERPKGSFSTLEIQRTEQGDSAMYLCASSLTGDWTEAFFGQGTRLTVV.

The chain has TRBV12-5 and TRBJ2-1; possible D gene TRBD1, 6 bases. The length of the CDR3 is 14 residues. The V gene's germline CDR1 is LGHNT and CDR2 FRNRAP. Trimming took off 1 base at V and 2 bases at J, with 6 bases between the two ends. CDR3 DNA: TGTGCTAGTGGTTTGGACAGGGCCTACAATGAGCAGTTCTTC. Its protein is CASGLDRAYNEQFF.

V and J are TRBV6-1 and TRBJ2-7, with a weak D call TRBD1 (5 bases). The germline V and J ends were trimmed by 5 bases and 6 bases, with 11 bases remaining between them. The germline V gene encodes CDR1 MNHNS and CDR2 SASEGT. The CDR3 runs to 12 residues. CDR3 in amino acids: CASSRTGAEQYF. The CDR3 bases are TGTGCCAGCAGTCGTACAGGCGCCGAGCAGTACTTC.

The chain combines TRBV20-1 with TRBJ2-3; tentatively, D is TRBD2 (7 bases). V was trimmed by 7 bases and J by 5 bases, leaving 16 bases between them. The CDR3 is 13 residues long. In germline, CDR1 is DFQATT, CDR2 SNEGSKA (reference sequence). This CDR3 reads CSEQGGAEDTQYF. CDR3 nucleotide sequence: TGCAGTGAGCAAGGGGGGGCCGAAGATACGCAGTATTTT.

V and J are TRBV2 and TRBJ1-2; TRBD1 matches 7 bases. Trimming removed 4 bases from V and 4 bases from J; junction bases left unmatched: 18. Germline V gene sequence: CDR1 SNHLY, CDR2 FYNNEI. CDR3 size: 18 residues. The CDR3 bases are TGTGCCAGCAGTGTTCAAACCGGGACAGTGTTTGTTCGCTATGGCTACACCTTC. Translated: CASSVQTGTVFVRYGYTF.

This clonotype has only a few counts. The chain combines TRBV7-2 with TRBJ1-6; D is possibly TRBD1 (5 bases). The V and J ends lost 5 bases and 10 bases respectively, with 12 bases between them. Germline values: CDR1 SGHTA, CDR2 FQGNSA. The CDR3 has 13 amino acids. The CDR3 loop reads CASSRDGLSPLHF. In DNA, the CDR3 is TGTGCCAGCAGCCGGGACGGATTATCACCCCTCCACTTT. The complete variable domain, with remaining parts taken from reference TRBV7-2 and TRBJ1-6, reads GAGVSQSPSNKVTEKGKDVELRCDPISGHTALYWYRQSLGQGLEFLIYFQGNSAPDKSGLPSDRFSAERTGGSVSTLTIQRTQQEDSAVYLCASSRDGLSPLHFGNGTRLTVT.

This clonotype came up a few times. This chain uses TRBV6-1 with TRBJ1-5; TRBD1 aligns across 10 bases. CDR3 length equals 17 residues. Germline V gives CDR1 MNHNS, CDR2 SASEGT. V lost 10 bases and J lost 1; bases outside the gene matches: 13. In DNA, the CDR3 is TGTGCCACTAGATCAAAAGGGACAGGGGTAAGCAATCAGCCCCAGCATTTT. Its translation: CATRSKGTGVSNQPQHF.

This clonotype came up a few times. Written as DNA, the CDR3 is TGCGCCAGCAGCCAAGAACGGGGGGCCAAAAACATTCAGTACTTC. Protein product: CASSQERGAKNIQYF. The rearrangement uses TRBV4-1 and TRBJ2-4; a possible D gene is TRBD2 (6 bases). The CDR3 sequence is 15 residues long. Trimming took 0 bases from V and 1 from J, leaving 7 bases between them. Germline V gene lookup returns CDR1 MGHRA and CDR2 YSYEKL.

The table lists this clonotype with many counts. The V and J genes are TRBV7-2 and TRBJ2-7; D ambiguous. This CDR3 is 13 amino acids long. Germline V lookup: CDR1 SGHTA, CDR2 FQGNSA. Trimming shortened V by 4 bases and J by 1 base, and 8 bases separated the two germline ends. CDR3 DNA sequence: TGTGCCAGCAGCTGGATCTGGTCCTACGAGCAGTACTTC. Translation: CASSWIWSYEQYF.

This clonotype occurred many times. The rearrangement joins TRBV7-2 to TRBJ2-5; D tentatively reads TRBD1 or TRBD2 (7 bases each). The CDR3 runs to 14 residues. V lost 1 base, J lost 4 bases, and 10 bases lay in between. CDR1 SGHTA and CDR2 FQGNSA come from the germline V gene. CDR3 bases: TGTGCCAGCAGCTTAGTCAGGGGGGGAGAGACCCAGTACTTC. As protein: CASSLVRGGETQYF.

This clonotype has a count of ten or more. This rearrangement joins TRBV7-2 to TRBJ2-2, with D tentatively TRBD2 (5 bases). V shed 3 bases and J shed 4 bases, with 6 bases lying between them. CDR3 size: 13 residues. The V gene's germline CDR1 is SGHTA and CDR2 FQGNSA. This CDR3 is CASSFTSTGELFF. The CDR3 nucleotides read TGTGCCAGCAGCTTCACTAGCACCGGGGAGCTGTTTTTT.